This T cell receptor (beta chain) is drawn from a study of blood T cell repertoires in COVID-19. V gave up 5 bases and J gave up 5 bases; unmatched junction bases: 3. From germline, CDR1 is LNHDA and CDR2 SQIVND (reference sequence). CDR3 length: 13 residues. The assay was immunoSEQ multiplex PCR, and TCRdb's table has in-frame clones only and misses some. The data contain approximately 100,000 clones, approximately 79% of them seen just once; the ten biggest clones take up about 15%. In its sample, this clone ranks as medium-sized. The sequenced sample consisted of peripheral blood. The chain has TRBV19 and TRBJ2-7, with 10 bases matching TRBD2. The clonotype was recovered from a woman older than 75 with active or convalescent COVID-19. CDR3: CASSASGGNEQYF. The CDR3 DNA is TGTGCCAGTAGTGCTAGCGGGGGCAACGAGCAGTACTTC.